This is a list of T cell receptor beta chains from one sample in a study of OX40 agonist ivuxolimab in advanced cancers. Repertoires were generated with immunoSEQ multiplex PCR, while TCRdb's copy carries only in-frame clones and drops some. The sample lists around 110,000 clones, 80% to 95% occurring once. This sample comprised CD4+ or CD8+ T cells sorted from blood, obtained in a trial of the OX40 agonist ivuxolimab. The origin of the receptors is an adult with an advanced solid tumor such as melanoma, head and neck, liver or kidney cancer. Each CDR3 is given with its conserved first and last residue.

V	J	CDR3
TRBV27	TRBJ2-7	CASSHRQSYEQYF
TRBV6-1	TRBJ1-1	CASNPGQGRFEAFF
TRBV9	TRBJ1-1	CASSVRDRQNTEAFF
TRBV5-1	TRBJ2-3	CASSLAGQLTDTQYF
TRBV2	TRBJ1-5	CASSAQGQGVQPQHF
TRBV10-3	TRBJ2-3	CAISAGDGGTDTQYF
TRBV7-2	TRBJ2-1	CASSLQAGGKYEQFF
TRBV28	TRBJ1-6	CASSGEVLHF
TRBV25-1	TRBJ2-7	CASSGAPGQGYEQYF
TRBV19	TRBJ2-3	CASSIAPGTSIPQYF
TRBV5-1	TRBJ1-1	CASSYGGRTEAFF
TRBV5-4	TRBJ1-1	CASSPQRVNTEAFF
TRBV7-3	TRBJ2-5	CASSLPPGKTQYF
TRBV28	TRBJ2-5	CASSRTGQVQETQYF
TRBV30	TRBJ2-3	CAWSGTSGGANTQYF
TRBV2	TRBJ1-3	CASRGTLRVTGNTIYF
TRBV5-1	TRBJ2-6	CASSPDQLRAGANVLTF
TRBV4-3	TRBJ2-1	CASSQDISGSFFKDEQFF
TRBV5-8	TRBJ2-2	CASSRRTTANTGELFF
TRBV7-8	TRBJ1-4	CASSRHRGSEKLFF
TRBV11-2	TRBJ1-3	CASSVSGYSGNTIYF
TRBV7-2	TRBJ2-7	CASSPPGRGGSYEQYF
TRBV5-6	TRBJ2-5	CASSFGRSGRRGQETQYF
TRBV25-1	TRBJ1-4	CASSELGGPANEKLFF
TRBV7-6	TRBJ1-4	CASSFGGGAANEKLFF
TRBV6-5	TRBJ2-7	CASSRKTGFYEQYF
TRBV19	TRBJ2-1	CASSSITGTSGNGGRNEQFF
TRBV5-1	TRBJ2-5	CASRDLQRDSHF
TRBV5-1	TRBJ2-1	CASSGEGLTGGNEQFF
TRBV28	TRBJ1-5	CASSKTQGANNQPQHF
TRBV6-5	TRBJ1-5	CASSRQGNQPQHF
TRBV20-1	TRBJ2-1	CSARLLNEQFF
TRBV7-2	TRBJ1-6	CASTGGTYNSPLHF
TRBV14	TRBJ1-2	CASRLDRHSNLYF
TRBV11-2	TRBJ2-7	CASTQGSSYEQYF
TRBV5-1	TRBJ2-7	CASSLGDISYEQYF
TRBV7-3	TRBJ2-2	CASSLWGTSNTGELFF
TRBV7-9	TRBJ2-5	CASSSTVIQETQYF
TRBV6-6	TRBJ1-3	CASRPTGTEGNTIYF
TRBV5-1	TRBJ2-7	CASSGRIGSYEQYF
TRBV19	TRBJ2-5	CASSMVQGGVETQYF
TRBV30	TRBJ1-1	CAWKDLPDTEAFF
TRBV28	TRBJ2-3	CATRGDTDTQYF
TRBV19	TRBJ2-2	CASTLPRRAGVSGELFF
TRBV6-6	TRBJ1-2	CASSLWTAPGGYTF